A selection of T cell receptor beta chains follows, all from one sample in a study of T cell responses to AZD1222 COVID-19 vaccine. Generated by immunoSEQ multiplex PCR, the TCRdb table keeps only in-frame clones and is missing some. The table shows around 140,000 clones, with roughly 93% occurring only once. Specimen: peripheral blood, collected on day 0 of MenACWY control vaccination. The receptors derive from an adult in good health. Both conserved end residues are part of each CDR3. The D gene is left open where the match is weak. Size values are once, few and many counts, or a class for expanded clones, and some rows have none.

J,D,size,V,CDR3,DNA
TRBJ1-1,.,.,TRBV9,CASSVDGTGMNTEAFF,TGTGCCAGCAGCGTAGACGGGACGGGCATGAACACTGAAGCTTTCTTT
TRBJ2-7,.,once,TRBV5-1,CASSFTGYEQYF,TGCGCCAGCAGCTTCACAGGCTACGAGCAGTACTTC
TRBJ1-2,.,.,TRBV6-2/TRBV6-3,CASSTVRYGYTF,TGTGCCAGCAGTACCGTCCGATATGGCTACACCTTC
TRBJ2-2,.,once,TRBV28,CASRKLSGHRGTGELFF,TGTGCCAGCAGGAAATTGAGTGGACACCGCGGCACCGGGGAGCTGTTTTTT
TRBJ2-1,.,.,TRBV19,CASSIPMSSYNEQFF,TGTGCCAGTAGTATTCCAATGAGCTCCTACAATGAGCAGTTCTTC
TRBJ2-7,TRBD1,few,TRBV5-1,CASSLWATGETYEQYF,TGCGCCAGCAGCTTGTGGGCGACAGGGGAAACCTACGAGCAGTACTTC
TRBJ2-7,.,.,TRBV30,CAWSVGPSYEQYF,TGTGCCTGGAGCGTGGGACCTTCCTACGAGCAGTACTTC
TRBJ2-1,.,.,TRBV7-8,CASSILAVPSPYNEQFF,TGTGCCAGCAGCATCCTAGCCGTTCCCTCCCCTTACAATGAGCAGTTCTTC
TRBJ1-5,.,few,TRBV19,CASTVGGSYQPQHF,TGTGCCAGTACCGTAGGAGGGAGTTATCAGCCCCAGCATTTT
TRBJ2-3,TRBD1,.,TRBV2,CASSVSTGGFTQYF,TGTGCCAGCAGTGTCTCGACAGGGGGCTTTACGCAGTATTTT
TRBJ2-4,TRBD2,.,TRBV6-2/TRBV6-3,CASSYEGLAPVAKNIQYF,TGTGCCAGCAGTTACGAGGGACTAGCACCCGTGGCCAAAAACATTCAGTACTTC
TRBJ2-3,TRBD2,.,TRBV5-4,CASSLRLAGGQDTQYF,TGTGCCAGCAGCTTAAGACTAGCGGGAGGCCAAGATACGCAGTATTTT
TRBJ2-5,.,once,TRBV19,CASSWADQQETQYF,TGTGCCAGTAGTTGGGCGGACCAGCAAGAGACCCAGTACTTC
TRBJ2-7,.,.,TRBV21-1,CASSTRLRGWGAYEQYF,TGTGCCAGCAGCACAAGACTAAGGGGGTGGGGCGCCTACGAGCAGTACTTC
TRBJ1-1,.,.,TRBV6-5,CASSNPGITEAFF,TGTGCCAGCAGCAACCCGGGGATCACTGAAGCTTTCTTT
TRBJ1-1,.,.,TRBV14,CASTPLSDWERAFF,TGTGCCAGCACCCCGTTGTCGGACTGGGAGCGAGCTTTCTTT
TRBJ1-2,TRBD1,.,TRBV7-8,CASSLVNRGEGYTF,TGTGCCAGCAGCTTAGTGAACAGGGGGGAAGGCTACACCTTC
TRBJ1-4,TRBD1,.,TRBV6-5,CASSQIQGANEKLFF,TGTGCCAGCAGCCAGATCCAGGGGGCGAATGAAAAACTGTTTTTT
TRBJ1-1,.,.,TRBV28,CASSTHGTVNTEAFF,TGTGCCAGCAGTACCCACGGGACGGTGAACACTGAAGCTTTCTTT
TRBJ1-1,TRBD1,.,TRBV3-1/TRBV3-2,CASSARQGGGTEAFF,TGTGCCAGCAGCGCCCGACAGGGAGGAGGCACTGAAGCTTTCTTT
TRBJ1-5,.,.,TRBV6-4,CASSEGGARQPQHF,TGTGCCAGCAGTGAAGGGGGGGCGCGGCAGCCCCAGCATTTT
TRBJ2-5,.,once,TRBV10-1,CASGRLEPRETQYF,TGCGCCAGTGGGAGGTTGGAACCGAGGGAGACCCAGTACTTC
TRBJ1-5,.,.,TRBV18,CASSPKRADGLEQPQHF,TGTGCCAGCTCACCAAAGAGGGCAGATGGGCTAGAGCAGCCCCAGCATTTT
TRBJ2-1,.,once,TRBV5-1,CASSLVATSPNEQFF,TGCGCCAGCAGCTTGGTGGCCACCTCTCCCAATGAGCAGTTCTTC
TRBJ2-3,.,.,TRBV6-2/TRBV6-3,CASSFSGYTDTQYF,TGTGCCAGCAGTTTCAGCGGATACACAGATACGCAGTATTTT
TRBJ1-1,.,.,TRBV7-9,CASSLGDLGTEAFF,TGTGCCAGCAGCTTAGGCGACCTAGGCACTGAAGCTTTCTTT
TRBJ2-4,.,.,TRBV11-2,CASSLGQALAKNIQYF,TGTGCCAGCAGCTTAGGGCAGGCCTTAGCCAAAAACATTCAGTACTTC
TRBJ2-2,.,.,TRBV27,CASSNTGELFF,TGTGCCAGCAGCAACACCGGGGAGCTGTTTTTT
TRBJ1-2,.,once,TRBV19,CASSAHSGDYGYTF,TGTGCCAGTAGTGCACACTCAGGGGACTATGGCTACACCTTC
TRBJ2-2,TRBD1,many,TRBV7-2,CASSLDGTGHRELFF,TGTGCCAGCAGCTTAGACGGGACAGGGCACCGGGAGCTGTTTTTT
TRBJ2-3,TRBD2,.,TRBV5-4,CASSPGLAGVGTDTQYF,TGTGCCAGCAGCCCTGGACTAGCGGGAGTGGGCACAGATACGCAGTATTTT
TRBJ1-4,.,.,TRBV5-5,CASSLYDGATEKLFF,TGTGCCAGCAGCTTGTATGACGGAGCGACTGAAAAACTGTTTTTT
TRBJ2-2,TRBD1,.,TRBV5-1,CASSRPGQGDTGELFF,TGCGCCAGCAGCCGGCCGGGACAGGGAGATACCGGGGAGCTGTTTTTT
TRBJ1-3,TRBD1,.,TRBV19,CASSFLDRGQGNTIYF,TGTGCCAGTAGTTTCTTAGACAGGGGGCAAGGAAACACCATATATTTT
TRBJ1-2,.,few,TRBV19,CASRPGVFGYTF,TGTGCCAGTAGGCCAGGGGTGTTTGGCTACACCTTC
TRBJ2-1,.,.,TRBV2,CASSPLGSSYNEQFF,TGTGCCAGCAGTCCACTGGGAAGCTCCTACAATGAGCAGTTCTTC
TRBJ2-3,.,.,TRBV7-9,CASSDWGAGDTQYF,TGTGCCAGCAGCGACTGGGGGGCAGGGGATACGCAGTATTTT
TRBJ1-5,TRBD1,few,TRBV9,CASSVKGAVGQPQHF,TGTGCCAGCAGCGTAAAGGGGGCCGTCGGTCAGCCCCAGCATTTT
TRBJ1-1,.,.,TRBV11-1,CASSELRGQEAFF,TGTGCCAGCAGCGAGTTGAGGGGTCAAGAAGCTTTCTTT
TRBJ1-6,TRBD1,.,TRBV5-1,CASSLVPGQISPLHF,TGCGCCAGCAGTCTGGTCCCGGGACAGATTTCACCCCTCCACTTT
TRBJ2-5,TRBD2,.,TRBV5-6,CASSSGLPRETQYF,TGTGCCAGCAGCTCGGGACTACCTAGGGAGACCCAGTACTTC
TRBJ1-6,TRBD1,.,TRBV7-2,CASSTRTGSNSPLHF,TGTGCCAGCAGCACTAGGACAGGGAGTAATTCACCCCTCCACTTT
TRBJ1-5,.,.,TRBV24-1,CATSEVGRPQHF,TGTGCCACCAGTGAAGTCGGCAGGCCCCAGCATTTT
TRBJ1-3,TRBD1,.,TRBV7-2,CASSLPGQGFFASENTIYF,TGTGCCAGCAGCTTGCCGGGACAGGGGTTCTTTGCCTCAGAAAACACCATATATTTT
TRBJ1-2,.,.,TRBV10-2,CASSESGTRSGYTF,TGCGCCAGCAGTGAGTCAGGGACACGCAGTGGCTACACCTTC
TRBJ2-7,.,.,TRBV5-1,CASSQQLGGEQYF,TGCGCCAGCAGCCAGCAGCTGGGGGGCGAGCAGTACTTC
TRBJ2-2,TRBD2,.,TRBV4-1,CASSQVAGGNTGELFF,TGCGCCAGCAGCCAAGTTGCGGGGGGGAACACCGGGGAGCTGTTTTTT
TRBJ1-4,.,.,TRBV27,CASGGPGLNNEKLFF,TGTGCCAGCGGGGGCCCGGGACTCAATAATGAAAAACTGTTTTTT
TRBJ1-2,.,.,TRBV11-2,CASSSIQDYGYTF,TGTGCCAGCAGCTCCATACAGGACTATGGCTACACCTTC
TRBJ1-2,.,.,TRBV10-1,CASRTVDGSWGYTF,TGCGCCAGCAGGACAGTAGATGGATCGTGGGGCTACACCTTC
TRBJ1-6,.,once,TRBV10-3,CAISESQEVIQPLHF,TGTGCCATCAGTGAGAGTCAGGAAGTAATTCAACCCCTCCACTTT
TRBJ1-2,.,.,TRBV27,CASSLYLPGRTPPNYGYTF,TGTGCCAGCAGTTTATATCTTCCCGGCCGGACACCTCCTAACTATGGCTACACCTTC
TRBJ1-4,.,few,TRBV19,CASRRVATNEKLFF,TGTGCCAGTAGAAGGGTTGCAACTAATGAAAAACTGTTTTTT
TRBJ2-7,.,few,TRBV27,CASRRSAGIYEQYF,TGTGCCAGCAGGCGCTCCGCAGGAATTTACGAGCAGTACTTC
TRBJ1-5,.,.,TRBV27,CASSGSTRGSNQPQHF,TGTGCCAGCAGTGGGTCGACCCGTGGCTCAAATCAGCCCCAGCATTTT
TRBJ2-1,TRBD2,.,TRBV28,CASSLAFGAGAPYNEQFF,TGTGCCAGCAGTTTAGCGTTTGGAGCGGGAGCCCCCTACAATGAGCAGTTCTTC
TRBJ1-5,.,.,TRBV10-3,CAISRQDSNQPQHF,TGTGCCATCAGTCGACAGGATAGCAATCAGCCCCAGCATTTT
TRBJ1-1,TRBD1,.,TRBV28,CASSLSGGGTEAFF,TGTGCCAGCAGTTTATCAGGGGGAGGCACTGAAGCTTTCTTT